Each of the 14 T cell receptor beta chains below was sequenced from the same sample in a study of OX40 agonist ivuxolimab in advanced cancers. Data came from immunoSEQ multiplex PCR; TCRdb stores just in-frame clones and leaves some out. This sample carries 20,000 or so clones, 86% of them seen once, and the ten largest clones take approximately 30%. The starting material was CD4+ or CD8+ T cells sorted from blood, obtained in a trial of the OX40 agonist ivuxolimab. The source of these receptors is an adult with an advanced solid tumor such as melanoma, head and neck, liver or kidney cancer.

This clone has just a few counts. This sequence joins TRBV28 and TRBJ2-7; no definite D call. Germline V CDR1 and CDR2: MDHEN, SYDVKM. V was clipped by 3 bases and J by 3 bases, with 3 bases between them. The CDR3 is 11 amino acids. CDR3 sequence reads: CASSLRYEQYF. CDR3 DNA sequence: TGTGCCAGCAGTTTGCGCTACGAGCAGTACTTC.

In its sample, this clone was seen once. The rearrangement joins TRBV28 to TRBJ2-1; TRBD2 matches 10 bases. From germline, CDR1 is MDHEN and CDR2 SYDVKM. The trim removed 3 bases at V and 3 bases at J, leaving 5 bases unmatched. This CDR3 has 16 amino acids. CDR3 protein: CASSFPSGRNYNEQFF. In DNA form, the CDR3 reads TGTGCCAGCAGTTTCCCTAGCGGGAGAAACTACAATGAGCAGTTCTTC. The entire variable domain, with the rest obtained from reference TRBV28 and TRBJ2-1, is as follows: DVKVTQSSRYLVKRTGEKVFLECVQDMDHENMFWYRQDPGLGLRLIYFSYDVKMKEKGDIPEGYSVSREKKERFSLILESASTNQTSMYLCASSFPSGRNYNEQFFGPGTRLTVL.

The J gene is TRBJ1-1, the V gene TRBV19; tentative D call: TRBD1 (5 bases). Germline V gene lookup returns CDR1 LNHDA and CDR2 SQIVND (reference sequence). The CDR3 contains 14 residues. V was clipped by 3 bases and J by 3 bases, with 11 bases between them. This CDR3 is CASSIQGLDTEAFF. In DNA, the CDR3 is TGTGCCAGTAGTATCCAGGGTCTGGACACTGAAGCTTTCTTT. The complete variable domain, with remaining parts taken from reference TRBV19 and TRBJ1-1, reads DGGITQSPKYLFRKEGQNVTLSCEQNLNHDAMYWYRQDPGQGLRLIYYSQIVNDFQKGDIAEGYSVSREKKESFPLTVTSAQKNPTAFYLCASSIQGLDTEAFFGQGTRLTVV.

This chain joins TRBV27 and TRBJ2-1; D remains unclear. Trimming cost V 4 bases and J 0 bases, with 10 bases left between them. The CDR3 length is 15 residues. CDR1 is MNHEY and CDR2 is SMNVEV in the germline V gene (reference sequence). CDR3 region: CASSSTPSSYNEQFF. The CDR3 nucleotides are TGTGCCAGCAGTTCCACCCCTAGCTCCTACAATGAGCAGTTCTTC.

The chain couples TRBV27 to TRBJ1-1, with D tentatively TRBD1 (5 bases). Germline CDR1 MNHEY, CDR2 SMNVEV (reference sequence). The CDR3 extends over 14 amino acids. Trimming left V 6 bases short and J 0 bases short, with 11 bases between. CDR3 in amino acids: CASRGGMMNTEAFF. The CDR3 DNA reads TGTGCCAGCAGGGGGGGGATGATGAACACTGAAGCTTTCTTT.

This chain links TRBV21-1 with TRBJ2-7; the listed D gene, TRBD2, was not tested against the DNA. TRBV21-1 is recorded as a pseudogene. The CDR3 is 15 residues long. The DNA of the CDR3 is TGTGCCAGCAGCACACCCCCCATACATCGGCGGGAGCAGTACTTC. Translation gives CASSTPPIHRREQYF.

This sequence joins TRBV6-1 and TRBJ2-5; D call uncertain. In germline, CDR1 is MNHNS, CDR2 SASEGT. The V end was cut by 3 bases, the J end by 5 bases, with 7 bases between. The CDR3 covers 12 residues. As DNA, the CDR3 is TGTGCCAGCAGTGAGTACGGGGAGACCCAGTACTTC. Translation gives CASSEYGETQYF.

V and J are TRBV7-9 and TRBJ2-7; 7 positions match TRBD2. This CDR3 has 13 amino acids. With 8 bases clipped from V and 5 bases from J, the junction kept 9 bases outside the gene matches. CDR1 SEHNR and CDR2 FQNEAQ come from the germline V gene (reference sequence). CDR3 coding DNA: TGTGCCAGCCGACTAGCCGGTAGGAACGAGCAGTACTTC. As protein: CASRLAGRNEQYF.

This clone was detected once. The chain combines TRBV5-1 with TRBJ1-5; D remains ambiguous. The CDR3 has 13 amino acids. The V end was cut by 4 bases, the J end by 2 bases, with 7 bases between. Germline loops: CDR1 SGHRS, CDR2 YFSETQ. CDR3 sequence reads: CASSLRGNQPQHF. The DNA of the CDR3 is TGCGCCAGCAGCCTACGTGGCAATCAGCCCCAGCATTTT. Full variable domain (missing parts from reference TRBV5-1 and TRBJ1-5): KAGVTQTPRYLIKTRGQQVTLSCSPISGHRSVSWYQQTPGQGLQFLFEYFSETQRNKGNFPGRFSGRQFSNSRSEMNVSTLELGDSALYLCASSLRGNQPQHFGDGTRLSIL.

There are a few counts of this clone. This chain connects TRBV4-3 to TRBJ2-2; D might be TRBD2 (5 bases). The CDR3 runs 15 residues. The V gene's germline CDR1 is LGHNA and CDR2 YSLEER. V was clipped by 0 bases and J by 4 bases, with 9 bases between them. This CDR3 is CASSQERGSTGELFF. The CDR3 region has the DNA TGCGCCAGCAGCCAAGAACGGGGTAGCACCGGGGAGCTGTTTTTT.

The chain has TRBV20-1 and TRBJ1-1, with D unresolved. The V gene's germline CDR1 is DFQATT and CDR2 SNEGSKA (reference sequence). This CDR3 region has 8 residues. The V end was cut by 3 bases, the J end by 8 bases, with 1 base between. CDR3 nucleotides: TGCAGTGCTAGCGAAGCTTTCTTT. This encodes CSASEAFF.

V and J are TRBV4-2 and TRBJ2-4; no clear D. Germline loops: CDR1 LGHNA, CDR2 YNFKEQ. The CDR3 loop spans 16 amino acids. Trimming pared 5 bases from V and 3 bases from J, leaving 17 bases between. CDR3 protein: CASSETLAVGKNIQYF. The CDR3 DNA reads TGTGCCAGCAGCGAGACTCTTGCGGTGGGCAAAAACATTCAGTACTTC.

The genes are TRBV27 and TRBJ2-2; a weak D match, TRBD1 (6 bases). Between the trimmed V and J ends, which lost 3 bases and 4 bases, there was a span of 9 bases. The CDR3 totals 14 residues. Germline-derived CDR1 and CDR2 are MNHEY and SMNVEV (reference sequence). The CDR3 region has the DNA TGTGCCAGCAGTTTCGGACAGAGCACCGGGGAGCTGTTTTTT. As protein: CASSFGQSTGELFF.

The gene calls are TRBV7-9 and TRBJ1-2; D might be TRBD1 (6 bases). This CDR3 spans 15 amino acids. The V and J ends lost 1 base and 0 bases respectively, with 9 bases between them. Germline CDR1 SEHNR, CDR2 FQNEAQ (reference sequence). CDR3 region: CASSLGTATNYGYTF. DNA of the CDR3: TGTGCCAGCAGCTTAGGGACAGCTACTAACTATGGCTACACCTTC. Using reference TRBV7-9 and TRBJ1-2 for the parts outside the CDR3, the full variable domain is DTGVSQNPRHKITKRGQNVTFRCDPISEHNRLYWYRQTLGQGPEFLTYFQNEAQLEKSRLLSDRFSAERPKGSFSTLEIQRTEQGDSAMYLCASSLGTATNYGYTFGSGTRLTVV.